Shown below are 20 T cell receptor beta chains from a single sample sequenced in a study of graft-versus-host responses after intestinal transplantation. The protocol was immunoSEQ multiplex PCR, while the TCRdb copy is restricted to in-frame clones and leaves out a portion. In the table there are over 100,000 clones, just under 95% of which are singletons. For these TCRs, the target antigens are not known. Sample: unstimulated CD4+ T cells sorted from spleen or lymph node cells, taken before intestinal transplant. These receptors were collected from a human donor who received an intestinal transplant.

J is TRBJ2-5 and V is TRBV10-3; D gene unclear. Looked up from germline, CDR1 is ENHRY and CDR2 is SYGVKD. V was pared by 2 bases and J by 4 bases, with 11 bases between. This CDR3 is built from 14 residues. The CDR3 DNA sequence: TGTGCCATCAGTGAGGGAGCAGTCTTAGAGACCCAGTACTTC. This translates into CAISEGAVLETQYF.

The V and J genes are TRBV5-1 and TRBJ2-5; 9 bases are a match to TRBD2. CDR3 length: 16 residues. The V gene's germline CDR1 is SGHRS and CDR2 YFSETQ. Trimming at V came to 4 bases and at J to 5 bases, leaving 12 bases not matched to a gene. Here the CDR3 reads CASSKDVAGAGETQYF. CDR3 nucleotides: TGCGCCAGCAGCAAAGATGTAGCGGGAGCGGGCGAGACCCAGTACTTC.

The chain is built from TRBV14 and TRBJ2-7, with D uncertain. This CDR3 contains 14 residues. Trimming pared 4 bases from V and 6 bases from J, leaving 16 bases between. CDR1 and CDR2 (germline): SGHDN, FVKESK. The CDR3 DNA reads TGTGCCAGCAGCCCGAGCCGGAGAAATGGCGAGCAGTACTTC. Translated: CASSPSRRNGEQYF.

This clone occurred a few times. This chain uses TRBV6-1 with TRBJ1-3; D remains unclear. CDR3 length: 15 amino acids. Trimming pared 2 bases from V and 2 bases from J, leaving 10 bases between. CDR1 and CDR2 (germline): MNHNS, SASEGT. CDR3 sequence: CASSELFSPGNTIYF. For the CDR3, the DNA is TGTGCCAGCAGTGAATTGTTTTCCCCTGGAAACACCATATATTTT.

The CDR3 DNA reads as TGTGCCAGCAGCTTACGTCTAGCGGGAGAAAACTACGAGCAGTACTTC. It is translated as CASSLRLAGENYEQYF. The gene calls are TRBV7-3 and TRBJ2-7; 10 bases agree with TRBD2. The germline V gene has CDR1 SGHTA and CDR2 FQGTGA. CDR3 length equals 16 residues. V lost 2 bases to trimming and J lost 3 bases; unmatched junction nucleotides: 7.

The rearrangement uses TRBV19 and TRBJ1-3; D is unresolved. The CDR3 is 12 amino acids. CDR1 and CDR2 from the germline V gene are LNHDA and SQIVND (reference sequence). The V and J ends lost 5 bases and 4 bases respectively, with 6 bases between them. CDR3 residues: CASSWSGNTIYF. CDR3 DNA sequence: TGTGCCAGTAGTTGGTCGGGAAACACCATATATTTT.

This rearrangement joins TRBV2 to TRBJ2-6, with TRBD1 matching over 8 bases. V was clipped by 6 bases and J by 3 bases; unmatched bases: 4. CDR1 is SNHLY and CDR2 is FYNNEI in the germline V gene. The CDR3 is made up of 15 amino acids. This chain's CDR3 is CASRDRVRGANVLTF. The CDR3 bases are TGTGCCAGCAGGGACAGGGTTCGTGGGGCCAACGTCCTGACTTTC.

V usage is TRBV6-5 and J usage is TRBJ2-2; unclear D gene. The V end was cut by 3 bases, the J end by 3 bases, with 11 bases between. The CDR3 is 15 amino acids. Germline assignment: CDR1 MNHEY and CDR2 SVGAGI. The CDR3 loop is CASSYSPWDTGELFF. The CDR3 region has the DNA TGTGCCAGCAGTTATTCTCCATGGGACACCGGGGAGCTGTTTTTT.

This sequence joins TRBV10-1 and TRBJ2-3; TRBD2 matches at 9 bases. Losses at the gene ends were 8 bases for V and 1 base for J; bases not matched to a gene: 7. The CDR3 runs to 15 residues. Germline values: CDR1 WNHNN, CDR2 SYGVQD (reference sequence). CDR3 DNA: TGCGCCAGCGGAAGCGGGAGGAAAGGCACAGATACGCAGTATTTT. Translated, it gives CASGSGRKGTDTQYF.

This chain uses TRBV5-1 with TRBJ2-3; TRBD2 matches 8 bases. Trimming at V came to 4 bases and at J to 3 bases, leaving 13 bases not matched to a gene. The CDR3 consists of 17 residues. Looked up from germline, CDR1 is SGHRS and CDR2 is YFSETQ. CDR3 residues: CASSRRGGRTNTDTQYF. The CDR3 DNA reads as TGCGCCAGCAGCCGGAGGGGCGGGAGGACTAATACAGATACGCAGTATTTT.

The chain couples TRBV9 to TRBJ1-3; 8 positions agree with TRBD1. Germline V gene lookup returns CDR1 SGDLS and CDR2 YYNGEE. With V trimmed by 3 bases and J by 0 bases, 14 bases remained unmatched. The CDR3 sequence is 19 residues long. CDR3 DNA: TGTGCCAGCAGCGGAACTAGGGGACAGGCTATACTCTCTGGAAACACCATATATTTT. Amino acids: CASSGTRGQAILSGNTIYF.

The J gene is TRBJ2-6, the V gene TRBV18, with D unclear. The CDR3 is 16 amino acids. V was shortened by 1 base and J by 2 bases, with 9 bases between the two germline ends. CDR1 and CDR2 (germline): KGHSH, LQKENI. CDR3 nucleotides: TGTGCCAGCTCACCACTCGGGCAGGCTGGGGCCAACGTCCTGACTTTC. It specifies CASSPLGQAGANVLTF.

The chain joins TRBV9 to TRBJ2-2; D unresolved. The CDR3 runs 14 residues. CDR1 and CDR2 from the germline V gene are SGDLS and YYNGEE. V was shortened by 0 bases and J by 4 bases, with 7 bases between the two germline ends. CDR3 amino acids: CASSVDLGTGELFF. CDR3 bases: TGTGCCAGCAGCGTAGACCTAGGCACCGGGGAGCTGTTTTTT.

In nucleotides, the CDR3 is TGTGCCAGCAGCTTAAGCGGGAGTTGGGAGACCCAGTACTTC. Translating it yields CASSLSGSWETQYF. The chain carries TRBV7-3 and TRBJ2-5, with 7 bases matching TRBD2. The junction had 4 bases not matched to a gene; V was cut back by 1 base and J by 5 bases. The CDR3 sequence is 14 residues long. Germline V lookup: CDR1 SGHTA, CDR2 FQGTGA.

V usage is TRBV19 and J usage is TRBJ2-7, with TRBD1 matching over 10 bases. Germline V gives CDR1 LNHDA, CDR2 SQIVND (reference sequence). The CDR3 is 12 residues long. V gave up 8 bases and J gave up 5 bases; unmatched junction bases: 3. CDR3 sequence reads: CASGTGVNEQYF. In nucleotides, the CDR3 is TGTGCCAGTGGGACAGGGGTTAACGAGCAGTACTTC.

The J gene is TRBJ1-2, the V gene TRBV15, with 9 bases aligning to TRBD1. The V gene's germline CDR1 is LNHNV and CDR2 YYDKDF (reference sequence). The length of the CDR3 is 15 residues. V was clipped by 2 bases and J by 8 bases; unmatched bases: 9. This CDR3 reads CATSRTGGIGRGYTF. In DNA, the CDR3 is TGTGCCACCAGCAGAACAGGGGGCATCGGGAGAGGCTACACCTTC.

This chain links TRBV5-1 with TRBJ2-5; D might be TRBD2 (6 bases). CDR3 length: 14 amino acids. Germline V lookup: CDR1 SGHRS, CDR2 YFSETQ. The ends were cut back, 0 bases at V and 4 bases at J, with 10 bases in the middle. The chain's CDR3 is CASSLAGRRETQYF. The CDR3 DNA sequence: TGCGCCAGCAGCTTGGCGGGGAGGCGAGAGACCCAGTACTTC.

V and J are TRBV5-1 and TRBJ2-2; possibly TRBD1 for D (5 bases). CDR1 SGHRS and CDR2 YFSETQ come from the germline V gene. CDR3 length: 16 amino acids. The ends were cut back, 2 bases at V and 6 bases at J, with 17 bases in the middle. The CDR3 sequence: CASSLPSGARAGELFF. The CDR3 DNA reads as TGCGCCAGCAGCTTACCTAGTGGGGCCAGAGCCGGGGAGCTGTTTTTT.

CDR3 nucleotide sequence: TGTGCCAGCAGCACCGGATTATACGAGCAGTACTTC. This sequence encodes CASSTGLYEQYF. The V gene is TRBV28, the J gene TRBJ2-5; D gene ambiguous. The better agreement between TRBJ2-7 and the DNA end casts doubt on the J call. This CDR3 has 12 residues. Germline V lookup: CDR1 MDHEN, CDR2 SYDVKM.

This clone was seen just once. V and J are TRBV6-6 and TRBJ2-1; maybe TRBD2 (6 bases). The CDR3 is 12 residues long. Per the germline V gene, CDR1 is MNHNY and CDR2 is SVGAGI (reference sequence). The germline V and J ends were trimmed by 6 bases and 7 bases, with 10 bases remaining between them. DNA for the CDR3: TGTGCCAGCAGGGGGGACTTGAATGAGCAGTTCTTC. It yields the protein CASRGDLNEQFF.